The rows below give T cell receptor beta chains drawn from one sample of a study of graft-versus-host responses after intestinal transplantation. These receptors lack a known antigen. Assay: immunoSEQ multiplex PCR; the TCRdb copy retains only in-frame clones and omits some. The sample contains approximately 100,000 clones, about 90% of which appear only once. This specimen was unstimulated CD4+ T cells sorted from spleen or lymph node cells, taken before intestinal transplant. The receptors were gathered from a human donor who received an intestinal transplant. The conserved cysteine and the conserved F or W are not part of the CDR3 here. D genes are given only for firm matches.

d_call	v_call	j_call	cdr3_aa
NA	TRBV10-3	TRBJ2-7	AISDYSYEQY
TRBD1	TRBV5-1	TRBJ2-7	ASSFDRGPYEQY
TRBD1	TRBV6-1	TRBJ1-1	ASSNLRQGDTEAF
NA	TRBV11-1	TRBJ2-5	ASSLNRVQETQY
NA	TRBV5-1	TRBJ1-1	ASSLDSPNTEAF
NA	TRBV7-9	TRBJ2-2	ASSSPRASTNTGELF
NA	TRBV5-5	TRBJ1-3	ASSDTGSGNTIY
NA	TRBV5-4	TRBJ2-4	ASSLVGVGKNIQY
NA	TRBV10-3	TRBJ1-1	AILQHQGIATEAF
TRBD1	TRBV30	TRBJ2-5	AWKDRGRWETQY
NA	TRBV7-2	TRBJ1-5	ASSFRGGSNQPQH
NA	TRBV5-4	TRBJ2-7	ASSLGGRTPYEQY
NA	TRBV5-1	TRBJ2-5	ASSRNQETQY
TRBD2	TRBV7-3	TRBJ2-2	ASSLFGGGPTGELF
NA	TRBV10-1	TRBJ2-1	ASSEYVGNEQF
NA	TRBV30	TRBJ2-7	AYANRWPYEQY
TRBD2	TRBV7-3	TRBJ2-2	ASSSGLSTGELF
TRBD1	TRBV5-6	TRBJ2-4	ASSLGLRDRANIQY
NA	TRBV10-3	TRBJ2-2	AISEGANTGELF
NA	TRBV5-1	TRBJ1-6	ASSLGDYYNSPLH
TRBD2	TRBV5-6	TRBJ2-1	ASSLDGTSGGADQF
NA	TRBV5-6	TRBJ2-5	ASSLWETQY
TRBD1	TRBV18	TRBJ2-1	ASSPGDSYNEQF
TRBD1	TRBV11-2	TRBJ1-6	ASSWSGTGHNSPLH
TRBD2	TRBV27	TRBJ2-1	ASSFRPLAGGNEQF
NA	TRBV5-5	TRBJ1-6	ASSLTGTDNSPLH
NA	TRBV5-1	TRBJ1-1	ASSSGTQNTEAF
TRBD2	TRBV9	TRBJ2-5	ASSVASGRTQETQY
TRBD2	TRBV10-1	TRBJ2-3	ASSRTSGAQPDTQY
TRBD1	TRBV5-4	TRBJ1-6	ASSSSGGPNSPLH
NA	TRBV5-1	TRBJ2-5	ASSLDQETQY
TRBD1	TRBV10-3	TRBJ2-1	AINRDRAYNEQF
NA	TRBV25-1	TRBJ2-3	ASSESGGTDTQY
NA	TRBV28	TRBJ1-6	ASTTGGGAYNSPLH
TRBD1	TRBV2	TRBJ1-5	ASSGTGNQPQH
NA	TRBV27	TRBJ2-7	ASSLSDRPSFEQY
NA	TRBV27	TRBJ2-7	ASSSSDSYEQY
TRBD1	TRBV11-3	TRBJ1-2	ASSLTGMRGYT